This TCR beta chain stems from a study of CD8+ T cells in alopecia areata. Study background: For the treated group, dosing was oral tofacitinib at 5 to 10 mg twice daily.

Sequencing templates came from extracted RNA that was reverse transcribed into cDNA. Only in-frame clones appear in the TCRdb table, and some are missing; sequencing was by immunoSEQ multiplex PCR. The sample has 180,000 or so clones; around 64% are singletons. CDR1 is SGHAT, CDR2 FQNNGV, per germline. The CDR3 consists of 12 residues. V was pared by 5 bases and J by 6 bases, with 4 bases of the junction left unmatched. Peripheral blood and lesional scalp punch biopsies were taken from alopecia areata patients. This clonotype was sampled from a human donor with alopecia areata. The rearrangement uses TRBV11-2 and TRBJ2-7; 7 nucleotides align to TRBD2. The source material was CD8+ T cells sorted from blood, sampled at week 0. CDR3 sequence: CASSETSREQYF. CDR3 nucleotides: TGTGCCAGCAGCGAGACTAGCCGCGAGCAGTACTTC.